The next 22 T cell receptor beta chains were all read from a single sample in a study of T cells in Graves' hyperthyroidism and ophthalmopathy (dated by TCRdb to 2018 to 2020). The library was produced with multiplex PCR. Sequencing took place on an Illumina HiSeq 2000. Amplification of TCR beta CDR3 regions was carried out from RNA transcripts. The first round of RT-PCR for the TCR CDR3 was performed with the HTBI primer set and the Qiagen OneStep RT-PCR kit. Starting from the raw public reads, TCRdb applied fastp trimming at Q25, assembled clones with MiXCR and retained in-frame beta chains. CDR3 protein sequences are deduplicated, and each keeps its most common genes and DNA. This sample comprises hundreds of thousands of distinct CDR3 sequences, nearly 15% of them detected only once. The top ten hold around 20% of the sample. The specimen was blood. Receptor source: a woman aged 60-75 years with Graves' ophthalmopathy.

On this clonotype itself: One end of the junction is discordant with germline, which a read error may explain. The rearrangement links TRBV6-5 to TRBJ2-1, with D hard to call. The CDR3 consists of 12 residues. Germline V gene sequence: CDR1 MNHEY, CDR2 SVGAGI. In DNA form, the CDR3 reads TGTGCCAGCAGTGACTCGAGCAATGAGCAGTTCTTC. This sequence encodes CASSDSSNEQFF.

Here the CDR3 reads CATSRGLAGGQLYNEQFF. CDR3 DNA: TGTGCCACCAGCAGAGGATTAGCGGGAGGGCAACTCTACAATGAGCAGTTCTTC. This chain connects TRBV15 to TRBJ2-1; 11 nucleotides match TRBD2. Germline V lookup: CDR1 LNHNV, CDR2 YYDKDF (reference sequence). The V and J ends lost 1 base and 3 bases, in that order; junction bases with no gene match: 8. The CDR3 sequence is 18 residues long.

Only one count was recorded for this clonotype. This may come from a read error, since a much larger clone is one base off. The chain is built from TRBV7-9 and TRBJ2-7, with D perhaps being TRBD1 or TRBD2 (5 bases each). The better agreement between TRBJ2-1 and the DNA end casts doubt on the J call. Germline CDR1 SEHNR, CDR2 FQNEAQ (reference sequence). This CDR3 comprises 14 residues. In nucleotides, the CDR3 is TGTGCCAGCAGCCCCCCCGGGGCTCCTTACGAGCAGTTCTTC. Protein product: CASSPPGAPYEQFF.

About this clonotype: This sequence may be a read error, since a much larger clone differs from it by one base. This chain links TRBV19 with TRBJ2-1; no clear D. V was pared by 7 bases and J by 1 base, with 14 bases between. Germline CDR1 LNHDA, CDR2 SQIVND (reference sequence). This CDR3 is built from 15 residues. CDR3 protein: CASTSDDVSYNEQFF. The CDR3 DNA reads TGTGCCAGTACCTCAGACGATGTTTCCTACAATGAGCAGTTCTTC. The full variable domain, rest sourced from reference TRBV19 and TRBJ2-1, is DGGITQSPKYLFRKEGQNVTLSCEQNLNHDAMYWYRQDPGQGLRLIYYSQIVNDFQKGDIAEGYSVSREKKESFPLTVTSAQKNPTAFYLCASTSDDVSYNEQFFGPGTRLTVL.

This clonotype was seen many times. For the CDR3, the DNA is TGCAGTGCTAGTGTTCAAGAATACGAGCAGTACTTC. Translating gives CSASVQEYEQYF. The genes are TRBV20-1 and TRBJ2-7, with D unresolved. The V gene lost 3 bases and the J gene lost 4 bases, with 10 bases spanning the gap. CDR3 size: 12 residues. The V gene's germline CDR1 is DFQATT and CDR2 SNEGSKA (reference sequence).

This clonotype was picked up many times. V usage is TRBV7-8 and J usage is TRBJ2-3; D is unresolved. This CDR3 spans 14 amino acids. V was cut by 1 base and J by 6 bases, with 11 bases left in between. CDR1 is SGHVS and CDR2 is FQNEAQ in the germline V gene. Here the CDR3 reads CASSLELAPDTQYF. The CDR3 nucleotides read TGTGCCAGCAGCTTAGAGTTAGCTCCTGATACGCAGTATTTT.

A remark on this clonotype: A much larger clone sits a single nucleotide away, making a read error possible. Since the CDR3 does not end with the conserved phenylalanine or tryptophan, this likely comes from a read error. The gene calls are TRBV28 and TRBJ2-1; maybe TRBD2 (5 bases). Germline V lookup: CDR1 MDHEN, CDR2 SYDVKM. Trimming stripped 8 bases from V and 0 bases from J, with 14 bases between. This CDR3 contains 15 residues. CDR3 coding DNA: TGTGCCAGCGGTAGGGCGGGCCTCTCCTACAATGAGCAGTTCCTC. Translation gives CASGRAGLSYNEQFL.

This clonotype has a count of ten or more. The V and J genes are TRBV11-2 and TRBJ2-1; 10 bases line up with TRBD1. V was clipped by 6 bases and J by 0 bases; unmatched bases: 2. The CDR3 spans 15 residues. Germline V gene sequence: CDR1 SGHAT, CDR2 FQNNGV. CDR3 in amino acids: CASSRQGASYNEQFF. The CDR3 coding sequence is TGTGCCAGCAGTCGACAGGGGGCCTCCTACAATGAGCAGTTCTTC.

The chain carries TRBV5-1 and TRBJ2-7; D gene unclear. V lost 0 bases and J lost 5, with 15 bases in between. In germline, CDR1 is SGHRS, CDR2 YFSETQ. CDR3 size: 15 residues. In DNA form, the CDR3 reads TGCGCCAGCAGCTTGGGGTCTTGGCAGACGCACGAGCAGTACTTC. It specifies CASSLGSWQTHEQYF.

This rearrangement joins TRBV12-3 or TRBV12-4 to TRBJ1-2; D possibly corresponds to TRBD1 (5 bases). Trimming left V 6 bases short and J 5 bases short, with 13 bases between. This CDR3 spans 13 amino acids. In DNA form, the CDR3 reads TGTGCCAGCAGCCCCCAAGGACATTATGGCTACACCTTC. It is translated as CASSPQGHYGYTF.

This clonotype has just a few counts. The J gene is TRBJ2-5, the V gene TRBV7-2, with 8 bases identical to TRBD2. J was trimmed by 4 bases and V by 4 bases; bases with no gene match: 8. CDR1 and CDR2 (germline): SGHTA, FQGNSA. CDR3 length equals 15 residues. The CDR3 nucleotides read TGTGCCAGCAGCTCCGGGGTAGCGGGAATAGAGACCCAGTACTTC. Translation: CASSSGVAGIETQYF. Together with reference TRBV7-2 and TRBJ2-5, the CDR3 gives the full variable domain: GAGVSQSPSNKVTEKGKDVELRCDPISGHTALYWYRQSLGQGLEFLIYFQGNSAPDKSGLPSDRFSAERTGGSVSTLTIQRTQQEDSAVYLCASSSGVAGIETQYFGPGTRLLVL.

V is TRBV6-1 and J is TRBJ1-5; 8 bases match TRBD1. There are 17 residues in the CDR3. Germline V gene lookup returns CDR1 MNHNS and CDR2 SASEGT. J gave up 5 bases and V 2 bases, and 11 bases lay outside the gene matches. The CDR3 region is CASSELGQEIPYQPQHF. The CDR3 DNA follows: TGTGCCAGCAGTGAATTGGGACAGGAGATACCTTATCAGCCCCAGCATTTT.

This clonotype was observed a few times. The V call is TRBV14, the J call TRBJ2-7; tentative D call: TRBD2 (5 bases). This CDR3 has 15 residues. Germline CDR1 reads SGHDN; CDR2 reads FVKESK. Deletions cut 0 bases from V and 7 bases from J, with 16 bases between. CDR3 sequence (DNA): TGTGCCAGCAGCCAAGAGAGGGTAGGACTTCGGGAGCAGTACTTC. Amino acids: CASSQERVGLREQYF.

J is TRBJ2-5 and V is TRBV7-9; the D is unclear. The germline V and J ends were trimmed by 2 bases and 5 bases, with 12 bases remaining between them. The CDR3 is made up of 14 amino acids. From germline, CDR1 is SEHNR and CDR2 FQNEAQ (reference sequence). In DNA, the CDR3 is TGTGCCAGCAGCTTACGGTCAGACGGGGAGACCCAGTACTTC. Protein: CASSLRSDGETQYF.

This clonotype was counted many times. The V and J genes are TRBV30 and TRBJ2-2; 7 bases fit TRBD1. V shed 1 base, J shed 9 bases, and the junction held 8 bases outside the gene matches. This CDR3 has 14 amino acids. The germline gives CDR1 GTSNPN, CDR2 SVGIG (reference sequence). The CDR3 region is CAWSGGGTVWELFF. The CDR3 DNA reads as TGTGCCTGGAGTGGAGGGGGCACCGTATGGGAGCTGTTTTTT.

This clonotype was seen a handful of times. The chain uses TRBV12-3 or TRBV12-4 and TRBJ2-3, with D uncertain. V lost 5 bases, J lost 5 bases, and 8 bases lay in between. This CDR3 contains 12 residues. In DNA, the CDR3 is TGTGCCAGCAGTCCCACCCGAGATACGCAGTATTTT. This gives the protein CASSPTRDTQYF.

This clonotype was recorded many times. V gene TRBV29-1 combines with J gene TRBJ1-1, with 11 bases that match TRBD1. This CDR3 has 18 residues. Per the germline V gene, CDR1 is SQVTM and CDR2 is ANQGSEA. V gave up 8 bases and J gave up 0 bases; unmatched junction bases: 17. CDR3: CSLRAPRTGGGMNTEAFF. The CDR3 DNA follows: TGCAGCCTGAGGGCCCCAAGGACAGGGGGCGGGATGAACACTGAAGCTTTCTTT. The whole variable domain, remainder taken from reference TRBV29-1 and TRBJ1-1, is SAVISQKPSRDICQRGTSLTIQCQVDSQVTMMFWYRQQPGQSLTLIATANQGSEATYESGFVIDKFPISRPNLTFSTLTVSNMSPEDSSIYLCSLRAPRTGGGMNTEAFFGQGTRLTVV.

This chain uses TRBV6-1 with TRBJ2-2, with a weak D call TRBD1 (6 bases). V dropped 6 bases and J dropped 1 base, with 24 bases sitting between them. Per germline, CDR1 MNHNS and CDR2 SASEGT. This CDR3 is 19 amino acids long. Written as DNA, the CDR3 is TGTGCCAGCAGACAGCTAGGGGGAGTCGGTGGAGGGAACACCGGGGAGCTGTTTTTT. Protein: CASRQLGGVGGGNTGELFF.

The table lists this clonotype with many counts. The CDR3, as DNA: TGTGCCAGCAGCCCCCCCGTCGGACTATCGCTGGAGACCCAGTACTTC. It yields the protein CASSPPVGLSLETQYF. V and J are TRBV7-9 and TRBJ2-5, with D maybe TRBD2 (6 bases). CDR1 is SEHNR, CDR2 FQNEAQ, per germline (reference sequence). The CDR3 loop spans 16 amino acids. Trimming cost V 5 bases and J 5 bases, with 21 bases left between them.

The J gene is TRBJ2-7, the V gene TRBV5-5, with D possibly called TRBD1 or TRBD2 (6 bases each). V lost 6 bases, J lost 5 bases, and 21 bases lay in between. This CDR3 has 15 amino acids. CDR1 and CDR2 (germline): SGHKS, YYEKEE (reference sequence). The CDR3 bases are TGTGCCAGCATCAAGGTCAAGGGGGGTATCGACGAGCAGTACTTC. Translation: CASIKVKGGIDEQYF.

There are many counts of this clonotype. The rearrangement links TRBV18 to TRBJ1-1; D is ambiguous. This CDR3 spans 13 amino acids. V gave up 3 bases and J gave up 3 bases, with 8 bases separating them. Per the germline V gene, CDR1 is KGHSH and CDR2 is LQKENI. The CDR3 region has the DNA TGTGCCAGCTCACCCCGGGAGGACACTGAAGCTTTCTTT. Amino acids: CASSPREDTEAFF.

This clonotype has more than one count but fewer than ten. The chain carries TRBV6-1 and TRBJ1-2; D is uncertain. CDR1 and CDR2 (germline): MNHNS, SASEGT. The CDR3 is made up of 14 amino acids. Trimming left V 6 bases short and J 5 bases short, with 16 bases between. CDR3 bases: TGTGCCAGCAGCCGGGTCGTAGGGAAATATGGCTACACCTTC. Translation: CASSRVVGKYGYTF.